The 28 T cell receptor beta chains below all came from one sample that was sequenced in a study of shared clonotypes between healthy human individuals (dated by TCRdb to 2018 to 2021). The library was built by means of the immunoSEQ multiplex PCR assay. TCRdb carries this immuneACCESS record with in-frame sequences only. Its versions omit some clonotypes, under half of them owing to an unresolved V gene in the studies checked, with the rest unexplained. In all, the sample holds over a million clones, and 95% to 99% of those were seen once. The ten largest make up 0.4% to 0.45% of the sample. Sequences were obtained from naive CD4+ T cells sorted from blood. Explained via the paper, the cell subset or site label denotes: CD45RA+ positively selected. The receptors shown here come from a man aged 25-40 years in good health.

The V call is TRBV7-9, the J call TRBJ1-5; no clear D. CDR1 is SEHNR, CDR2 FQNEAQ, per germline (reference sequence). The CDR3 is 14 amino acids. V was clipped by 0 bases and J by 7 bases, with 10 bases between them. The CDR3 region is CASSLATHGQPQHF. CDR3 DNA sequence: TGTGCCAGCAGCTTAGCTACACACGGGCAGCCCCAGCATTTT.

This clone was detected once. This chain joins TRBV2 and TRBJ2-5, with D perhaps matching TRBD1 (5 bases). The germline CDR1 and CDR2 sequences are SNHLY and FYNNEI. V lost 6 bases and J 14 bases, leaving 16 bases between the germline ends. The CDR3 contains 11 residues. CDR3 in amino acids: CASSVAGLLYF. The CDR3 bases are TGTGCCAGCAGCGTCGCAGGGCTTCTCTACTTC.

This clone was detected only once. The rearrangement joins TRBV5-1 to TRBJ2-7; possibly TRBD1 for D (6 bases). The CDR3 sequence is 18 residues long. Germline V CDR1 and CDR2: SGHRS, YFSETQ. V lost 1 base, J lost 6 bases, and 26 bases lay in between. The CDR3 DNA follows: TGCGCCAGCAGCTTGCCCCCACTCACAGGGCCTCCCTATCTCGAGCAGTACTTC. It yields the protein CASSLPPLTGPPYLEQYF.

The V gene is TRBV10-3, the J gene TRBJ2-5; maybe TRBD1 (6 bases). The CDR3 runs 13 residues. Trimming took off 4 bases at V and 4 bases at J, with 10 bases between the two ends. Germline assignment: CDR1 ENHRY and CDR2 SYGVKD. For the CDR3, the DNA is TGTGCCATCAGTGCTGGACAGCCAGAGACCCAGTACTTC. Translated: CAISAGQPETQYF.

The J gene is TRBJ1-5, the V gene TRBV28; 8 bases align to TRBD1. Germline V gives CDR1 MDHEN, CDR2 SYDVKM. With V trimmed by 5 bases and J by 6 bases, 12 bases remained unmatched. The CDR3 runs to 16 residues. The CDR3 DNA follows: TGTGCCAGCAGTGCCACCCAGGGGGCCGGGGTTCAGCCCCAGCATTTT. This translates into CASSATQGAGVQPQHF.

The V call is TRBV14, the J call TRBJ2-2, with a weak D call TRBD1 (6 bases). The V end lost 3 bases, the J end lost 7 bases, and 18 bases lay between the germline ends. CDR3 length: 16 residues. Germline CDR1 reads SGHDN; CDR2 reads FVKESK. The CDR3 spells CASSQLTPGAGGELFF. The CDR3 nucleotides read TGTGCCAGCAGCCAGCTCACGCCAGGGGCTGGCGGGGAGCTGTTTTTT.

This chain connects TRBV27 to TRBJ2-1, with 8 bases aligning to TRBD2. Germline values: CDR1 MNHEY, CDR2 SMNVEV (reference sequence). Losses at the gene ends were 6 bases for V and 1 base for J; bases not matched to a gene: 20. This CDR3 contains 20 residues. The CDR3 region is CASRRTPGFSAGASYNEQFF. For the CDR3, the DNA is TGTGCCAGCAGGCGGACCCCCGGGTTCTCAGCGGGAGCGTCCTACAATGAGCAGTTCTTC.

V gene TRBV11-2 combines with J gene TRBJ1-4; the D gene is possibly TRBD1 (5 bases). This CDR3 has 15 residues. CDR1 is SGHAT, CDR2 FQNNGV, per germline. V lost 1 base and J 1 base, leaving 7 bases between the germline ends. The CDR3: CASSLGGGTNEKLFF. In DNA, the CDR3 is TGTGCCAGCAGCTTAGGGGGGGGAACTAATGAAAAACTGTTTTTT.

The genes are TRBV5-6 and TRBJ1-3; D call uncertain. V was clipped by 0 bases and J by 4 bases, with 17 bases between them. There are 17 residues in the CDR3. Germline CDR1 and CDR2: SGHDT and YYEEEE. CDR3 sequence (DNA): TGTGCCAGCAGCTTGGTATCAGGCGGGCGAGACGGAAACACCATATATTTT. This encodes CASSLVSGGRDGNTIYF.

The genes are TRBV4-1 and TRBJ2-1; no definite D call. Germline V lookup: CDR1 MGHRA, CDR2 YSYEKL. This CDR3 is built from 17 residues. V was shortened by 3 bases and J by 2 bases, with 17 bases between the two germline ends. CDR3 amino acids: CASSHYHGPQTYNEQFF. CDR3 in DNA: TGCGCCAGCAGCCACTACCACGGGCCCCAAACCTACAATGAGCAGTTCTTC.

The chain combines TRBV14 with TRBJ2-1, with 8 bases that match TRBD1. V shed 5 bases and J 8 bases; nucleotides not matched to a gene: 14. The germline CDR1 and CDR2 sequences are SGHDN and FVKESK. The CDR3 totals 16 residues. This CDR3 is CASSYFRGQRGDEQFF. The CDR3 nucleotides are TGTGCCAGCAGCTATTTCAGGGGGCAGAGGGGCGATGAGCAGTTCTTC.

The chain recombines TRBV4-3 with TRBJ2-1, with 7 nucleotides matching TRBD1. Germline V CDR1 and CDR2: LGHNA, YSLEER. The V gene end was trimmed by 4 bases and the J gene end by 7 bases; junction bases not matched to a gene: 4. This CDR3 spans 13 amino acids. For the CDR3, the DNA is TGCGCCAGCAGCCCAGACAGGGCTAATGAGCAGTTCTTC. Translated: CASSPDRANEQFF.

A note on this clone: Other DNA sequences in this specimen translate into the identical CDR3. The rearrangement joins TRBV4-3 to TRBJ1-1, with unresolved D. V shed 0 bases and J shed 4 bases, with 12 bases lying between them. CDR1 and CDR2 (germline): LGHNA, YSLEER. This CDR3 has 15 residues. CDR3 region: CASSQDPVVGTEAFF. CDR3 DNA: TGCGCCAGCAGCCAAGATCCAGTTGTTGGCACTGAAGCTTTCTTT.

This clone was picked up one time. The chain carries TRBV2 and TRBJ2-1; D unresolved. Germline loops: CDR1 SNHLY, CDR2 FYNNEI. The CDR3 extends over 14 amino acids. Trimming shortened V by 6 bases and J by 2 bases, and 11 bases separated the two germline ends. The CDR3 nucleotides are TGTGCCAGCAGGTTGGCCGAGGCCTACAATGAGCAGTTCTTC. It encodes CASRLAEAYNEQFF.

The chain combines TRBV5-6 with TRBJ2-5, with 7 bases fitting TRBD2. Germline V gene data show CDR1 as SGHDT and CDR2 as YYEEEE. The CDR3 runs to 14 residues. V dropped 4 bases and J dropped 3; count of bases not matched to a gene: 6. Here the CDR3 reads CASSQLSGEETQYF. The DNA for the CDR3 is TGTGCCAGCAGCCAACTCAGCGGGGAAGAGACCCAGTACTTC.

The chain couples TRBV7-3 to TRBJ2-2, with a possible D match to TRBD1 (6 bases). CDR3 length: 13 amino acids. Trimming removed 5 bases at V and 5 bases at J, with 9 bases between. CDR1 SGHTA and CDR2 FQGTGA come from the germline V gene. As DNA, the CDR3 is TGTGCCAGCAGCCAGGACAGTACCGGGGAGCTGTTTTTT. It yields the protein CASSQDSTGELFF.

The chain joins TRBV5-1 to TRBJ2-7, with D unclear. V lost 3 bases and J lost 6, with 13 bases in between. CDR1 is SGHRS and CDR2 is YFSETQ in the germline V gene. The CDR3 sequence is 13 residues long. The CDR3 DNA sequence: TGCGCCAGCAGCTCTGAGCGATTTAGCGAGCAGTACTTC. The encoded protein is CASSSERFSEQYF.

As to this clone: The identical CDR3 is also encoded by other nucleotide sequences in the sample. This sequence joins TRBV5-1 and TRBJ2-7, with TRBD2 matching over 13 bases. Germline values: CDR1 SGHRS, CDR2 YFSETQ. This CDR3 has 15 residues. Trimming at V came to 0 bases and at J to 4 bases, leaving 1 base not matched to a gene. CDR3 coding DNA: TGCGCCAGCAGCTTGGGACTAGCGGGAGGATACGAGCAGTACTTC. It yields the protein CASSLGLAGGYEQYF.

The chain carries TRBV18 and TRBJ1-4; unclear D gene. The CDR3 sequence is 16 residues long. V was pared by 0 bases and J by 7 bases, with 15 bases between. Germline V gives CDR1 KGHSH, CDR2 LQKENI. The CDR3 spells CASSPPASGGSEKLFF. The CDR3, as DNA: TGTGCCAGCTCACCACCGGCTTCGGGAGGGAGTGAAAAACTGTTTTTT.

The chain uses TRBV27 and TRBJ2-7; 8 bases fit TRBD2. The CDR3 runs to 14 residues. With V trimmed by 7 bases and J by 6 bases, 11 bases remained unmatched. Germline V gives CDR1 MNHEY, CDR2 SMNVEV (reference sequence). CDR3 in DNA: TGTGCCAGCAAAAGAACTAGCGGAGATGCCGAGCAGTACTTC. It translates to CASKRTSGDAEQYF.

This clone is a singleton in its sample. This chain links TRBV14 with TRBJ2-7; D is perhaps TRBD2 (6 bases). The CDR3 has 16 amino acids. Per the germline V gene, CDR1 is SGHDN and CDR2 is FVKESK. V was clipped by 4 bases and J by 0 bases, with 16 bases between them. The CDR3 region has the DNA TGTGCCAGCAGCCTCGTGGGGGGTCTAAGCTCCTACGAGCAGTACTTC. Protein product: CASSLVGGLSSYEQYF.

J is TRBJ2-5 and V is TRBV28, with D possibly being TRBD1 (6 bases). CDR3 length: 13 amino acids. The ends were cut back, 4 bases at V and 7 bases at J, with 13 bases in the middle. The V gene's germline CDR1 is MDHEN and CDR2 SYDVKM. The CDR3 DNA sequence: TGTGCCAGCAGTTCACAGGGTCCAGGGACCCAGTACTTC. This sequence encodes CASSSQGPGTQYF.

The chain uses TRBV5-8 and TRBJ2-7; either TRBD1 or TRBD2 may supply D (5 bases each). The germline V gene encodes CDR1 SGHTS and CDR2 YDEGEE. This CDR3 region has 14 residues. Trimming pared 5 bases from V and 5 bases from J, leaving 17 bases between. This CDR3 is CASRNRDPSNEQYF. The CDR3 nucleotides are TGTGCCAGCAGGAACCGGGACCCGAGCAACGAGCAGTACTTC.

The rearrangement joins TRBV18 to TRBJ2-3; perhaps D is TRBD1 or TRBD2 (5 bases each). Trimming removed 6 bases from V and 1 base from J, with 14 bases in between. This CDR3 spans 15 amino acids. Germline CDR1 KGHSH, CDR2 LQKENI. The CDR3 nucleotides are TGTGCCAGCTCCCTCACTAGGGGAGGCACAGATACGCAGTATTTT. Its protein product is CASSLTRGGTDTQYF. Filled out from reference TRBV18 and TRBJ2-3, the complete variable domain reads NAGVMQNPRHLVRRRGQEARLRCSPMKGHSHVYWYRQLPEEGLKFMVYLQKENIIDESGMPKERFSAEFPKEGPSILRIQQVVRGDSAAYFCASSLTRGGTDTQYFGPGTRLTVL.

This rearrangement joins TRBV5-5 to TRBJ1-1; 7 bases agree with TRBD1. Germline CDR1 reads SGHKS; CDR2 reads YYEKEE (reference sequence). V trimming: 1 base; J trimming: 4 bases; junction bases outside the gene matches: 4. This CDR3 comprises 14 residues. The CDR3 DNA reads TGTGCCAGCAGCTTGTTTAGGGGGCTCACTGAAGCTTTCTTT. It specifies CASSLFRGLTEAFF.

As DNA, the CDR3 is TGTGCCAGCAGCTTAATGCTAGCGGAATACAATGAGCAGTTCTTC. This gives the protein CASSLMLAEYNEQFF. The chain joins TRBV7-3 to TRBJ2-1; TRBD2 matches at 7 bases. The CDR3 is made up of 15 amino acids. The V gene's germline CDR1 is SGHTA and CDR2 FQGTGA. The V segment lost 1 base and the J segment 4 bases; nucleotides outside the gene matches: 4. Variable domain in full (rest from reference TRBV7-3 and TRBJ2-1): GAGVSQTPSNKVTEKGKYVELRCDPISGHTALYWYRQSLGQGPEFLIYFQGTGAADDSGLPNDRFFAVRPEGSVSTLKIQRTERGDSAVYLCASSLMLAEYNEQFFGPGTRLTVL.

The CDR3 DNA follows: TGTGCCAGCAGCCAGGGACAGGGGATGGACATTCAGTACTTC. Residues: CASSQGQGMDIQYF. The chain joins TRBV7-3 to TRBJ2-4, with 10 bases lining up with TRBD1. V lost 5 bases to trimming and J lost 8 bases; unmatched junction nucleotides: 6. CDR3 length: 14 amino acids. The germline CDR1 and CDR2 sequences are SGHTA and FQGTGA.

This chain joins TRBV19 and TRBJ1-5, with 9 nucleotides matching TRBD1. Looked up from germline, CDR1 is LNHDA and CDR2 is SQIVND (reference sequence). Trimming took 9 bases from V and 4 from J; bases not matched to a gene: 10. This CDR3 has 15 amino acids. The DNA of the CDR3 is TGTGCCAGCGGGGGCAGGACAGGGGTGAATCAGCCCCAGCATTTT. As protein: CASGGRTGVNQPQHF.